These 31 T cell receptor beta chains were sequenced from one sample in a study of blood T cells in healthy people across ages. A J-beta primer mix and a sample-barcoded 5' primer were used in a second PCR of about 7 to 12 cycles. TCRdb processed the 5' RACE reads anew with MiXCR; each CDR3 protein has one entry. The data show 1.4 million to 1.5 million distinct CDR3 sequences, with 42% seen just once and 7% to 9% held by the top ten. Sequences were obtained from blood. These receptors were obtained from a woman in her late teens or twenties in good health.

V is TRBV20-1 and J is TRBJ1-2; no clear D. Trimming took 5 bases from V and 4 from J, leaving 8 bases between them. The V gene's germline CDR1 is DFQATT and CDR2 SNEGSKA (reference sequence). The CDR3 totals 11 residues. DNA for the CDR3: TGCAGTGCTGAGGGCCCCTATGGCTACACCTTC. This translates into CSAEGPYGYTF.

The chain joins TRBV7-9 to TRBJ2-5; 13 bases match TRBD2. This CDR3 is 17 amino acids long. Germline V gives CDR1 SEHNR, CDR2 FQNEAQ (reference sequence). Trimming took 1 base from V and 5 from J; bases not matched to a gene: 7. CDR3 in amino acids: CASSLGLSGLAGETQYF. The CDR3, as DNA: TGTGCCAGCAGCTTAGGGTTATCGGGACTAGCGGGGGAGACCCAGTACTTC.

Notes on this clonotype: The junction departs from the called germline gene at one end, perhaps through a read error. The chain couples TRBV7-9 to TRBJ2-3, with D possibly being TRBD2 (5 bases). This CDR3 contains 15 residues. From germline, CDR1 is SEHNR and CDR2 FQNEAQ (reference sequence). The CDR3 sequence is CASSLAEASTDTQYF. The CDR3 DNA sequence: TGTGCCAGCAGCTTAGCGGAGGCTAGCACGGATACGCAGTATTTT. Variable domain in full (rest from reference TRBV7-9 and TRBJ2-3): DTGVSQNPRHKITKRGQNVTFRCDPISEHNRLYWYRQTLGQGPEFLTYFQNEAQLEKSRLLSDRFSAERPKGSFSTLEIQRTEQGDSAMYLCASSLAEASTDTQYFGPGTRLTVL.

In this sample, this clonotype turned up a few times. The chain couples TRBV5-1 to TRBJ2-1; the D gene is possibly TRBD2 (6 bases). Germline V CDR1 and CDR2: SGHRS, YFSETQ. The CDR3 spans 17 residues. V was cut by 3 bases and J by 2 bases, with 18 bases left in between. CDR3 in DNA: TGCGCCAGCAGCTCCACGAATAGCGGCGGACCCTACAATGAGCAGTTCTTC. It specifies CASSSTNSGGPYNEQFF.

The chain joins TRBV5-6 to TRBJ2-1, with 16 bases matching TRBD2. Looked up from germline, CDR1 is SGHDT and CDR2 is YYEEEE. This CDR3 has 16 amino acids. Trimming cost V 5 bases and J 3 bases; bases outside gene matches: 2. DNA for the CDR3: TGTGCCAGCAGGGGGACTAGCGGGAGGGTCTACAATGAGCAGTTCTTC. It specifies CASRGTSGRVYNEQFF.

In DNA form, the CDR3 reads TGTGCCATCAGTGGCGCGACTAGCACAGATACGCAGTATTTT. It codes for CAISGATSTDTQYF. V is TRBV10-3 and J is TRBJ2-3; the D is unclear. CDR1 and CDR2 from the germline V gene are ENHRY and SYGVKD. The V and J ends lost 4 bases and 0 bases respectively, with 8 bases between them. The CDR3 runs to 14 residues.

This clonotype has a handful of counts. For the CDR3, the DNA is TGTGCCAGCAGTTACTCGTGGAGCGGGATAATAGATACGCAGTATTTT. Translated: CASSYSWSGIIDTQYF. The rearrangement uses TRBV6-2 or TRBV6-3 and TRBJ2-3, with 7 positions matching TRBD2. The CDR3 runs 16 residues. Germline V gives CDR1 MNHEY, CDR2 SVGEGT. V shed 0 bases and J 5 bases; nucleotides not matched to a gene: 8.

The chain carries TRBV7-9 and TRBJ2-2; 7 nucleotides align to TRBD1. J was trimmed by 2 bases and V by 1 base; bases with no gene match: 7. Germline CDR1 reads SEHNR; CDR2 reads FQNEAQ (reference sequence). The CDR3 is 17 residues long. This chain's CDR3 is CASSLDSGTDNTGELFF. CDR3 coding DNA: TGTGCCAGCAGCTTAGACTCCGGGACAGATAACACCGGGGAGCTGTTTTTT.

This clonotype was found a few times. This chain links TRBV20-1 with TRBJ2-1, with 9 bases identical to TRBD1. The ends lost 1 base at V and 7 bases at J; junction bases unmatched: 5. Germline V gives CDR1 DFQATT, CDR2 SNEGSKA (reference sequence). This CDR3 comprises 14 residues. The CDR3 DNA is TGCAGTGCTAGAGGGACAGGGGCGCAGAATGAGCAGTTCTTC. Protein: CSARGTGAQNEQFF.

This chain links TRBV6-6 with TRBJ1-1; no reliable D call. The CDR3 loop spans 11 amino acids. V was pared by 6 bases and J by 6 bases, with 8 bases between. Germline CDR1 reads MNHNY; CDR2 reads SVGAGI (reference sequence). CDR3 region: CASRMGAEAFF. Here the CDR3 DNA reads TGTGCCAGCAGAATGGGTGCTGAAGCTTTCTTT.

This clonotype was counted once. This chain links TRBV10-2 with TRBJ1-5, with TRBD1 matching over 11 bases. With 6 bases clipped from V and 0 bases from J, the junction kept 7 bases outside the gene matches. The CDR3 spans 17 residues. The germline gives CDR1 WSHSY, CDR2 SAAADI. CDR3 in amino acids: CASRAGTGGNSNQPQHF. The CDR3 nucleotides are TGCGCCAGCAGAGCCGGGACAGGGGGAAATAGCAATCAGCCCCAGCATTTT.

This clonotype came up once. The gene calls are TRBV7-9 and TRBJ1-5; TRBD1 aligns across 10 bases. With V trimmed by 3 bases and J by 1 base, 6 bases remained unmatched. The CDR3 covers 17 residues. Germline V CDR1 and CDR2: SEHNR, FQNEAQ (reference sequence). The CDR3 bases are TGTGCCAGCAGCTTGACAGGGGGCGAATTAAGCAATCAGCCCCAGCATTTT. It yields the protein CASSLTGGELSNQPQHF.

In DNA, the CDR3 is TGTGCCAGCAGCCCTAGCCCGACTAGCGGGAGCCCATCCTACAATGAGCAGTTCTTC. Protein: CASSPSPTSGSPSYNEQFF. The chain joins TRBV7-6 to TRBJ2-1; 12 bases agree with TRBD2. With 5 bases clipped from V and 1 base from J, the junction kept 12 bases outside the gene matches. Germline V gives CDR1 SGHVS, CDR2 FNYEAQ. The CDR3 is made up of 19 amino acids.

This chain joins TRBV2 and TRBJ2-1; TRBD2 agrees at 7 bases. From germline, CDR1 is SNHLY and CDR2 FYNNEI. This CDR3 region has 10 residues. Trimming removed 9 bases from V and 9 bases from J; junction bases left unmatched: 2. CDR3 nucleotide sequence: TGTGCCAGTGGGGGGGGTGAGCAGTTCTTC. It encodes CASGGGEQFF.

This chain joins TRBV15 and TRBJ2-5; 12 positions agree with TRBD2. V was clipped by 1 base and J by 4 bases; unmatched bases: 4. This CDR3 has 16 amino acids. Germline-derived CDR1 and CDR2 are LNHNV and YYDKDF (reference sequence). CDR3 in amino acids: CATSRVASGGAETQYF. The CDR3 DNA is TGTGCCACCAGCAGAGTGGCTAGCGGGGGGGCAGAGACCCAGTACTTC.

This rearrangement joins TRBV18 to TRBJ1-1; 7 bases align to TRBD1. V lost 3 bases, J lost 1 base, and 5 bases stayed unmatched. Germline lookup yields CDR1 KGHSH and CDR2 LQKENI. The CDR3 runs 15 residues. In DNA form, the CDR3 reads TGTGCCAGCTCACCGTCGACAGGGAAGAACACTGAAGCTTTCTTT. Protein sequence: CASSPSTGKNTEAFF.

The chain is built from TRBV4-2 and TRBJ2-1; possibly TRBD2 for D (5 bases). The closer fit of TRBJ2-7 to the DNA end suggests the J call may be wrong. From germline, CDR1 is LGHNA and CDR2 YNFKEQ. The CDR3 spans 13 residues. In DNA form, the CDR3 reads TGTGCCAGCAAAAAACTAGTCTCCAATGAGCAGTACTTC. Translating gives CASKKLVSNEQYF.

J is TRBJ2-1 and V is TRBV3-1; no clear D gene. The length of the CDR3 is 13 residues. Germline CDR1 LGHDT, CDR2 YNNKEL (reference sequence). Deletions cut 3 bases from V and 3 bases from J, with 6 bases between. In nucleotides, the CDR3 is TGTGCCAGCAGCCATCCTGTCTACAATGAGCAGTTCTTC. As protein: CASSHPVYNEQFF.

The genes are TRBV27 and TRBJ1-2, with 7 bases aligning to TRBD1. The CDR3 runs 15 residues. J was trimmed by 1 base and V by 8 bases; bases with no gene match: 10. The germline gives CDR1 MNHEY, CDR2 SMNVEV (reference sequence). For the CDR3, the DNA is TGTGCCAGCTATAACCGGGACAGACGTAACTATGGCTACACCTTC. This translates into CASYNRDRRNYGYTF.

This clonotype was detected a few times. This chain links TRBV20-1 with TRBJ1-2; no clear D. V was pared by 4 bases and J by 8 bases, with 14 bases between. The V gene's germline CDR1 is DFQATT and CDR2 SNEGSKA (reference sequence). There are 12 residues in the CDR3. The CDR3: CSATDGERGYTF. CDR3 nucleotide sequence: TGCAGTGCTACCGACGGAGAACGCGGCTACACCTTC.

This clonotype was seen a few times. V and J are TRBV6-2 or TRBV6-3 and TRBJ1-1; 8 bases match TRBD1. The germline gives CDR1 MNHEY, CDR2 SVGEGT. The ends lost 4 bases at V and 3 bases at J; junction bases unmatched: 7. The CDR3 extends over 15 amino acids. The CDR3 DNA reads as TGTGCCAGCAGTTTATTGGGACAGGCATACACTGAAGCTTTCTTT. Translation gives CASSLLGQAYTEAFF.

This clonotype occurred a few times. The chain links TRBV6-5 to TRBJ1-1; weak D call: TRBD1 (5 bases). This CDR3 region has 14 residues. Germline CDR1 is MNHEY and CDR2 is SVGAGI. V lost 9 bases to trimming and J lost 1 base, with 15 bases between them. The CDR3 loop is CASRPGGWNTEAFF. The CDR3 DNA follows: TGTGCCAGTCGACCGGGGGGGTGGAACACTGAAGCTTTCTTT.

This chain connects TRBV6-6 to TRBJ2-1, with D maybe TRBD2 (6 bases). Trimming left V 6 bases short and J 5 bases short, with 17 bases between. CDR1 is MNHNY and CDR2 is SVGAGI in the germline V gene (reference sequence). The CDR3 is 15 residues long. The CDR3 is CASSPGGARDNEQFF. For the CDR3, the DNA is TGTGCCAGCAGCCCCGGGGGAGCGAGGGACAATGAGCAGTTCTTC.

This clonotype was detected only a few times. The rearrangement links TRBV20-1 to TRBJ2-7, with TRBD2 matching 14 bases. This CDR3 comprises 16 residues. CDR1 and CDR2 (germline): DFQATT, SNEGSKA (reference sequence). V was clipped by 2 bases and J by 4 bases; unmatched bases: 7. CDR3: CSARNPGLAGEYEQYF. As DNA, the CDR3 is TGCAGTGCTAGAAACCCGGGACTAGCGGGAGAGTACGAGCAGTACTTC.

Only a few counts were recorded for this clonotype. The genes are TRBV6-1 and TRBJ2-1; 14 positions agree with TRBD2. The V segment lost 10 bases and the J segment 3 bases; nucleotides outside the gene matches: 11. The V gene's germline CDR1 is MNHNS and CDR2 SASEGT. The CDR3 contains 17 residues. CDR3 sequence: CATRGTSGGAGYNEQFF. Written as DNA, the CDR3 is TGTGCCACAAGAGGGACTAGCGGGGGAGCAGGCTACAATGAGCAGTTCTTC.

This chain connects TRBV27 to TRBJ2-2; D is unresolved. Germline V CDR1 and CDR2: MNHEY, SMNVEV (reference sequence). The V and J ends lost 4 bases and 0 bases respectively, with 6 bases between them. The CDR3 contains 14 residues. The CDR3 is CASSWATNTGELFF. In DNA, the CDR3 is TGTGCCAGCAGTTGGGCCACGAACACCGGGGAGCTGTTTTTT.

This clonotype has a handful of counts. At one of its ends the junction is not consistent with the germline gene, which may arise from a read error. The chain combines TRBV27 with TRBJ1-5; D ambiguous. Germline lookup yields CDR1 MNHEY and CDR2 SMNVEV (reference sequence). The CDR3 totals 14 residues. In DNA form, the CDR3 reads TGTGCCAGCAGTTTCGTGGGAAGCAGTCAGCCCCAGCATTTT. Protein sequence: CASSFVGSSQPQHF.

The chain recombines TRBV28 with TRBJ2-5; TRBD1 agrees at 10 bases. This CDR3 region has 15 residues. Per germline, CDR1 MDHEN and CDR2 SYDVKM. The ends lost 4 bases at V and 11 bases at J; junction bases unmatched: 13. The CDR3, as DNA: TGTGCCAGCAGTTGGTTGGCGACAGGGGGCGGTGAGCAGTACTTC. Translation: CASSWLATGGGEQYF.

The gene calls are TRBV4-1 and TRBJ1-3; D gene unclear. Germline V gene data show CDR1 as MGHRA and CDR2 as YSYEKL. This CDR3 has 14 amino acids. Trimming pared 1 base from V and 2 bases from J, leaving 6 bases between. The CDR3 loop reads CASSQVSTGNTIYF. For the CDR3, the DNA is TGCGCCAGCAGCCAAGTATCCACTGGAAACACCATATATTTT.

In this sample, this clonotype turned up a few times. V usage is TRBV2 and J usage is TRBJ1-1; no clear D gene. Germline V lookup: CDR1 SNHLY, CDR2 FYNNEI. V was pared by 4 bases and J by 3 bases, with 12 bases between. This CDR3 has 14 residues. This CDR3 is CASSVGPGDTEAFF. CDR3 bases: TGTGCCAGCAGTGTAGGGCCTGGGGACACTGAAGCTTTCTTT.

The V and J genes are TRBV20-1 and TRBJ1-4; 12 nucleotides match TRBD1. V dropped 5 bases and J dropped 5; count of bases not matched to a gene: 6. Germline V gene lookup returns CDR1 DFQATT and CDR2 SNEGSKA (reference sequence). CDR3 length: 15 residues. The CDR3 here is CSAEGTGGKNEKLFF. CDR3 DNA: TGCAGTGCTGAGGGGACAGGGGGCAAGAATGAAAAACTGTTTTTT.